Listed here are 32 T cell receptor beta chains from one sample, sequenced in a study of beta chain features in type 1 diabetes. The isolated RNA, all of it, was reverse transcribed, so expressed TCRB transcripts were what got sequenced. Sequencing was performed with immunoSEQ multiplex PCR; in TCRdb, only in-frame clones are kept and a portion is missing. The sample shows around 450,000 clones, about an eighth of them seen only once. The material sequenced was naive CD4+ T cells from blood. The receptors stem from a woman in her late teens or twenties in good health.

This clone was observed a handful of times. The chain has TRBV16 and TRBJ1-6; unclear D gene. This CDR3 region has 16 residues. V lost 2 bases, J lost 10 bases, and 18 bases lay in between. Germline V gives CDR1 KGHSY, CDR2 FQNENV. The CDR3 here is CASSQRPLEGNSPLHF. Written as DNA, the CDR3 is TGTGCCAGCAGCCAAAGGCCACTTGAAGGGAACTCACCCCTCCACTTT.

Notes on this clone: An end of the junction does not agree with germline; a read error may underlie this. This CDR3 is CASSVRGNEQFF. The CDR3 bases are TGTGCCAGCAGTGTTCGGGGGAATGAGCAGTTCTTC. The V and J genes are TRBV10-3 and TRBJ2-1; possible D gene TRBD2, 6 bases. Germline values: CDR1 ENHRY, CDR2 SYGVKD. The CDR3 has 12 amino acids.

The genes are TRBV4-3 and TRBJ2-3; 10 bases fit TRBD2. The CDR3 extends over 17 amino acids. The V and J ends lost 1 base and 2 bases, in that order; junction bases with no gene match: 6. Germline V gene sequence: CDR1 LGHNA, CDR2 YSLEER. The CDR3 region is CASSQVNSGGFTDTQYF. CDR3 bases: TGCGCCAGCAGCCAAGTTAATAGCGGGGGGTTCACAGATACGCAGTATTTT.

The chain carries TRBV4-3 and TRBJ2-1; 8 bases match TRBD2. CDR3 length equals 14 residues. Trimming at V came to 0 bases and at J to 7 bases, leaving 2 bases not matched to a gene. The germline V gene encodes CDR1 LGHNA and CDR2 YSLEER. The CDR3 reads CASSQDRGGNEQFF. In nucleotides, the CDR3 is TGCGCCAGCAGCCAAGATCGGGGGGGTAATGAGCAGTTCTTC.

This rearrangement joins TRBV7-9 to TRBJ1-1; D is possibly TRBD1 (5 bases). V lost 4 bases and J lost 1, with 10 bases in between. Germline CDR1 and CDR2: SEHNR and FQNEAQ (reference sequence). This CDR3 has 14 residues. CDR3: CASSSGGWNTEAFF. CDR3 in DNA: TGTGCCAGCAGCTCGGGGGGATGGAACACTGAAGCTTTCTTT.

This sequence joins TRBV28 and TRBJ2-2; 7 bases agree with TRBD1. V shed 3 bases, J shed 0 bases, and the junction held 4 bases outside the gene matches. Per germline, CDR1 MDHEN and CDR2 SYDVKM. This CDR3 spans 16 amino acids. The CDR3 spells CASSFGQGANTGELFF. CDR3 sequence (DNA): TGTGCCAGCAGTTTCGGGCAGGGGGCGAACACCGGGGAGCTGTTTTTT.

The rearrangement joins TRBV23-1 to TRBJ2-6; the match to TRBD1 covers 9 bases. TRBV23-1 is marked as an open reading frame, function uncertain. Trimming at V came to 4 bases and at J to 2 bases, leaving 15 bases not matched to a gene. The CDR3 contains 20 residues. CDR3 region: CASSRRIRPGQGAGANVLTF. The CDR3 coding sequence is TGCGCCAGCAGTCGCCGAATTAGGCCGGGACAGGGCGCTGGGGCCAACGTCCTGACTTTC.

A few counts support this clone. The chain combines TRBV6-5 with TRBJ2-5, with 7 bases lining up with TRBD1. V was clipped by 0 bases and J by 4 bases; unmatched bases: 8. Germline CDR1 and CDR2: MNHEY and SVGAGI. The CDR3 covers 16 residues. CDR3 bases: TGTGCCAGCAGTTACTCGGTGGGACAGATCTCAGAGACCCAGTACTTC. This gives the protein CASSYSVGQISETQYF.

This chain connects TRBV7-2 to TRBJ1-2, with D perhaps TRBD1 (6 bases). This CDR3 is 14 amino acids long. Germline assignment: CDR1 SGHTA and CDR2 FQGNSA. V dropped 1 base and J dropped 6 bases, with 12 bases sitting between them. CDR3 DNA sequence: TGTGCCAGCAGCTTAGTCGGGCAGGGGCATGGCTACACCTTC. Residues: CASSLVGQGHGYTF.

V and J are TRBV7-8 and TRBJ2-3; D might be TRBD2 (5 bases). The CDR3 extends over 16 amino acids. CDR1 and CDR2 (germline): SGHVS, FQNEAQ. V shed 5 bases and J shed 1 base, with 16 bases lying between them. The CDR3 here is CASSHVRGWGTDTQYF. In DNA, the CDR3 is TGTGCCAGCAGCCACGTCCGGGGTTGGGGCACAGATACGCAGTATTTT.

This clone turned up a few times. The J gene is TRBJ2-3, the V gene TRBV29-1; weak D call: TRBD1 (6 bases). This CDR3 contains 14 residues. Trimming shortened V by 1 base and J by 6 bases, and 14 bases separated the two germline ends. The germline CDR1 and CDR2 sequences are SQVTM and ANQGSEA. CDR3 sequence: CSVEAGQRGDTQYF. CDR3 DNA sequence: TGCAGCGTTGAAGCCGGACAGAGGGGGGATACGCAGTATTTT.

This clone was counted only a few times. The chain uses TRBV29-1 and TRBJ1-1; 8 bases align to TRBD1. Trimming at V came to 5 bases and at J to 2 bases, leaving 7 bases not matched to a gene. CDR3 length: 14 amino acids. Germline V gene data show CDR1 as SQVTM and CDR2 as ANQGSEA. This CDR3 reads CSVTDRGGNTEAFF. CDR3 sequence (DNA): TGCAGCGTTACAGACAGGGGAGGAAACACTGAAGCTTTCTTT.

The chain has TRBV6-6 and TRBJ1-2; D is ambiguous. The CDR3 length is 12 residues. Germline loops: CDR1 MNHNY, CDR2 SVGAGI (reference sequence). The V gene lost 7 bases and the J gene lost 1 base, with 7 bases spanning the gap. CDR3 amino acids: CASKMDNYGYTF. The CDR3 DNA reads TGTGCCAGCAAAATGGATAACTATGGCTACACCTTC.

This clone was observed a few times. The rearrangement uses TRBV5-4 and TRBJ2-3, with D possibly matching TRBD1 (6 bases). V lost 1 base, J lost 8 bases, and 14 bases lay in between. This CDR3 spans 14 amino acids. The germline CDR1 and CDR2 sequences are SGHNT and YYREEE (reference sequence). The CDR3 region is CASSLKNRAGTQYF. The DNA of the CDR3 is TGTGCCAGCAGCTTGAAGAACAGGGCAGGTACGCAGTATTTT.

V and J are TRBV7-2 and TRBJ2-1; D is unclear. V lost 6 bases to trimming and J lost 0 bases, with 15 bases between them. Germline loops: CDR1 SGHTA, CDR2 FQGNSA. The CDR3 extends over 16 amino acids. The DNA of the CDR3 is TGTGCCAGCAGTCGTTCATGGTTCAGCTCCTACAATGAGCAGTTCTTC. Its translation is CASSRSWFSSYNEQFF. The full variable domain, with the rest looked up from reference TRBV7-2 and TRBJ2-1, is GAGVSQSPSNKVTEKGKDVELRCDPISGHTALYWYRQSLGQGLEFLIYFQGNSAPDKSGLPSDRFSAERTGGSVSTLTIQRTQQEDSAVYLCASSRSWFSSYNEQFFGPGTRLTVL.

The rearrangement joins TRBV6-5 to TRBJ2-5; 7 bases are a match to TRBD1. This CDR3 contains 15 residues. CDR1 and CDR2 (germline): MNHEY, SVGAGI. V trimming: 9 bases; J trimming: 5 bases; junction bases outside the gene matches: 15. The CDR3 region has the DNA TGTGCCAGTAGATATTCCCTACAGGGGTTGGAGACCCAGTACTTC. Amino acids: CASRYSLQGLETQYF.

The CDR3 nucleotides are TGCGCCAGCAGCCAAGATTTCCAGGGCGGCATGAACACTGAAGCTTTCTTT. It is translated as CASSQDFQGGMNTEAFF. The V call is TRBV4-3, the J call TRBJ1-1; D might be TRBD1 (5 bases). V was clipped by 0 bases and J by 0 bases, with 14 bases between them. Germline V gives CDR1 LGHNA, CDR2 YSLEER. This CDR3 is 17 amino acids long.

This clone was observed a few times. This chain uses TRBV29-1 with TRBJ2-1; D not resolved. The CDR3 runs 12 residues. The V end was cut by 7 bases, the J end by 9 bases, with 16 bases between. Germline loops: CDR1 SQVTM, CDR2 ANQGSEA. For the CDR3, the DNA is TGCAGCGCCGACCCGGGTTTCAGTGAGCAGTTCTTC. It encodes CSADPGFSEQFF.

This chain connects TRBV11-2 to TRBJ1-1; D gene uncertain. V lost 6 bases and J lost 5, with 4 bases in between. The germline CDR1 and CDR2 sequences are SGHAT and FQNNGV. The CDR3 consists of 10 residues. The CDR3 sequence: CASSITEAFF. As DNA, the CDR3 is TGTGCCAGCAGTATAACTGAAGCTTTCTTT.

The rearrangement links TRBV25-1 to TRBJ1-6; possibly TRBD1 for D (5 bases). The germline V gene encodes CDR1 MGHDK and CDR2 SYGVNS. This CDR3 has 17 amino acids. V was cut by 1 base and J by 1 base, with 11 bases left in between. CDR3 residues: CASSEFGRASYNSPLHF. CDR3 sequence (DNA): TGTGCCAGCAGTGAATTCGGCAGGGCGTCCTATAATTCACCCCTCCACTTT. The full variable domain, in which reference TRBV25-1 and TRBJ1-6 provide the parts outside the CDR3, is EADIYQTPRYLVIGTGKKITLECSQTMGHDKMYWYQQDPGMELHLIHYSYGVNSTEKGDLSSESTVSRIRTEHFPLTLESARPSHTSQYLCASSEFGRASYNSPLHFGNGTRLTVT.

V is TRBV28 and J is TRBJ2-1; 10 bases fit TRBD2. The germline CDR1 and CDR2 sequences are MDHEN and SYDVKM. The CDR3 is 15 residues long. V lost 6 bases and J lost 1; bases outside the gene matches: 3. The CDR3 protein is CASRVSGGSYNEQFF. The DNA for the CDR3 is TGTGCCAGCAGAGTTAGCGGGGGGTCCTACAATGAGCAGTTCTTC.

This clone has only a few counts. This sequence joins TRBV10-3 and TRBJ2-7; 7 bases are shared with TRBD2. CDR1 is ENHRY and CDR2 is SYGVKD in the germline V gene. The CDR3 consists of 13 residues. CDR3 bases: TGTGCCATCAGGTCAAGCGGGGCCGACCCCTTTTTAGTC. It codes for CAIRSSGADPFLV.

This clone has only a few counts. The CDR3 sequence: CASSVRTSGLEQFF. CDR3 nucleotide sequence: TGTGCCAGCAGCGTAAGGACTAGCGGGTTGGAGCAGTTCTTC. The V gene is TRBV9, the J gene TRBJ2-1; 11 bases align to TRBD2. The CDR3 has 14 residues. Per the germline V gene, CDR1 is SGDLS and CDR2 is YYNGEE. V shed 1 base, J shed 10 bases, and the junction held 4 bases outside the gene matches.

The gene calls are TRBV7-9 and TRBJ2-3, with unresolved D. V was shortened by 1 base and J by 10 bases, with 15 bases between the two germline ends. The CDR3 consists of 14 residues. CDR1 and CDR2 (germline): SEHNR, FQNEAQ (reference sequence). In DNA, the CDR3 is TGTGCCAGCAGCTTAGTTTATGCCGGCTTGGCGCAGTATTTT. This gives the protein CASSLVYAGLAQYF.

In this sample, this clone turned up a few times. The V gene is TRBV29-1, the J gene TRBJ2-7; TRBD1 matches at 8 bases. The CDR3 is 12 residues long. Unmatched junction bases numbered 8, after V lost 7 bases and J lost 6 bases. Looked up from germline, CDR1 is SQVTM and CDR2 is ANQGSEA. The chain's CDR3 is CSDDRGVCEQYV. The CDR3 region has the DNA TGCAGCGATGACAGGGGCGTTTGCGAGCAGTACGTC.

This chain joins TRBV27 and TRBJ2-7; D may match TRBD1 or TRBD2 (5 bases each). The germline gives CDR1 MNHEY, CDR2 SMNVEV (reference sequence). V was cut by 8 bases and J by 7 bases, with 21 bases left in between. The CDR3 runs 14 residues. In DNA, the CDR3 is TGTGCCAGCGGGGCAGGGTCCTTATGGGAGGAGCAGTACGTC. Encoded protein: CASGAGSLWEEQYV.

The V and J genes are TRBV10-3 and TRBJ2-1; D unclear. The germline CDR1 and CDR2 sequences are ENHRY and SYGVKD. The CDR3 is 13 amino acids. V was cut by 3 bases and J by 2 bases, with 5 bases left in between. The CDR3 spells CAISENPYNEQFF. CDR3 coding DNA: TGTGCCATCAGTGAAAACCCCTACAATGAGCAGTTCTTC.

This clone was observed a few times. Other nucleotide sequences from this sample produce the same CDR3. This rearrangement joins TRBV29-1 to TRBJ2-1; 11 bases map to TRBD2. The germline V gene has CDR1 SQVTM and CDR2 ANQGSEA. This CDR3 is built from 14 residues. V shed 7 bases and J 5 bases; nucleotides not matched to a gene: 7. CDR3 residues: CSAYGTSGHNEQFF. CDR3 coding DNA: TGCAGCGCCTATGGGACTAGCGGTCACAATGAGCAGTTCTTC.

Concerning this clone: The sample contains more than one DNA sequence encoding this CDR3. The rearrangement joins TRBV27 to TRBJ2-1, with D unclear. The CDR3 consists of 13 residues. Germline values: CDR1 MNHEY, CDR2 SMNVEV (reference sequence). V lost 0 bases, J lost 6 bases, and 6 bases lay in between. This CDR3 is CASSLSGGNEQFF. The CDR3 DNA is TGTGCCAGCAGTTTATCGGGCGGCAATGAGCAGTTCTTC.

This clone was counted only a few times. The sample contains more than one DNA sequence encoding this CDR3. The chain recombines TRBV9 with TRBJ1-1, with D unclear. V was cut by 0 bases and J by 0 bases, with 3 bases left in between. There are 13 residues in the CDR3. Germline assignment: CDR1 SGDLS and CDR2 YYNGEE. The CDR3 DNA follows: TGTGCCAGCAGCGTAGCCGTGAACACTGAAGCTTTCTTT. It codes for CASSVAVNTEAFF.

This clone appeared a few times. The chain is built from TRBV4-3 and TRBJ1-4, with TRBD1 matching 9 bases. The germline V gene encodes CDR1 LGHNA and CDR2 YSLEER. This CDR3 region has 14 residues. Trimming at V came to 4 bases and at J to 8 bases, leaving 5 bases not matched to a gene. The CDR3 loop reads CASSRETGGEKLFF. For the CDR3, the DNA is TGCGCCAGCAGCCGAGAGACAGGGGGGGAAAAACTGTTTTTT.

This clone was seen a handful of times. The rearrangement uses TRBV2 and TRBJ2-1; weak D call: TRBD1 (7 bases). Germline V gives CDR1 SNHLY, CDR2 FYNNEI. This CDR3 is built from 15 residues. V was clipped by 4 bases and J by 3 bases, with 13 bases between them. DNA of the CDR3: TGTGCCAGCAGTGCTAGACAGGGAGGCTACAATGAGCAGTTCTTC. As protein: CASSARQGGYNEQFF.